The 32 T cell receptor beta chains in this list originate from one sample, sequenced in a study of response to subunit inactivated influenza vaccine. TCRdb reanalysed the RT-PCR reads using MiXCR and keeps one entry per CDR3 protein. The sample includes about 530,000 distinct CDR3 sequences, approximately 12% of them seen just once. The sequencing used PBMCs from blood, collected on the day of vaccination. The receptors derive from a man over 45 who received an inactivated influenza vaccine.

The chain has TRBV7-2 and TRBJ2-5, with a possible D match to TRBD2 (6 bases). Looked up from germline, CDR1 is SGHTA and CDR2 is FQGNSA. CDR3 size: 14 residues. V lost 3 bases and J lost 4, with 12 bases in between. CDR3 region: CASSLDYARETQYF. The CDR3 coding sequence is TGTGCCAGCAGCTTGGACTATGCGCGAGAGACCCAGTACTTC.

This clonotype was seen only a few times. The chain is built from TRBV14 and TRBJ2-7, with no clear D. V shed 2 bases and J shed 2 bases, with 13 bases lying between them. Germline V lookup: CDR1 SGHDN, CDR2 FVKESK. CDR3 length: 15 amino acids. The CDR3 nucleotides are TGTGCCAGCAGCCAACCATCTTCACCTCCCTACGAGCAGTACTTC. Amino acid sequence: CASSQPSSPPYEQYF.

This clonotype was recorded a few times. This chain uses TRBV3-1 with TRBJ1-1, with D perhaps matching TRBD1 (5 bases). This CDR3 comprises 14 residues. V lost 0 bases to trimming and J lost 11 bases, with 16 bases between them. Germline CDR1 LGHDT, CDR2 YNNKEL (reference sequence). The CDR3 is CASSQEGAQPGAFF. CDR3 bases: TGTGCCAGCAGCCAAGAAGGGGCCCAACCAGGGGCTTTCTTT.

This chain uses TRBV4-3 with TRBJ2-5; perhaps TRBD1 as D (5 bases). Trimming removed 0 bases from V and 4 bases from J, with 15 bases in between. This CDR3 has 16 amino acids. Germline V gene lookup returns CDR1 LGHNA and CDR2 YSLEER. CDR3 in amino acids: CASSQDSQGASETQYF. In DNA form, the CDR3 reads TGCGCCAGCAGCCAAGATTCCCAGGGCGCGTCAGAGACCCAGTACTTC.

The CDR3 coding sequence is TGTGCCAGCAGCCCGTGGGTACAGGGGGAGACTGAAGCTTTCTTT. Amino acid sequence: CASSPWVQGETEAFF. V usage is TRBV4-2 and J usage is TRBJ1-1, with 8 bases identical to TRBD1. The CDR3 loop spans 15 amino acids. The germline CDR1 and CDR2 sequences are LGHNA and YNFKEQ. Trimming cost V 4 bases and J 5 bases; bases outside gene matches: 9.

Here the CDR3 DNA reads TGTGCCAGCACCAAAAGAGCGGGAGGCGAAAACATTCAGTACTTC. Translated: CASTKRAGGENIQYF. The genes are TRBV3-1 and TRBJ2-4; 9 bases fit TRBD2. The J segment lost 5 bases and the V segment lost 7 bases, leaving 9 bases of the junction unmatched. Germline V gene lookup returns CDR1 LGHDT and CDR2 YNNKEL (reference sequence). The CDR3 has 15 amino acids.

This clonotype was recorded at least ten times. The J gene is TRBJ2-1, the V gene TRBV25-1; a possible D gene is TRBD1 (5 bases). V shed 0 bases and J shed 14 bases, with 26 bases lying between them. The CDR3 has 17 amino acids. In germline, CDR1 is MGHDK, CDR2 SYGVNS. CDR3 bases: TGTGCCAGCAGTGAATACCGAACAGGCTCCCCATGGTGGGTGGAGTTCTTC. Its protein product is CASSEYRTGSPWWVEFF.

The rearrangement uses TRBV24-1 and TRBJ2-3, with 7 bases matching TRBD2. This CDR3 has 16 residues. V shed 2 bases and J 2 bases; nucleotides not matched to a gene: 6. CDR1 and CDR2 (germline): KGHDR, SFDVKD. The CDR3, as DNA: TGTGCCACCAGTGATTCCTCGGCGGGGGACACAGATACGCAGTATTTT. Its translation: CATSDSSAGDTDTQYF.

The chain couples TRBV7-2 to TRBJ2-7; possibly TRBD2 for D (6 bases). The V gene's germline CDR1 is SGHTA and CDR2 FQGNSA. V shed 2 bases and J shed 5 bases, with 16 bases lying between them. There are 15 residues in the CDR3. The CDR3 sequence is CASSLRKRGLDEQYF. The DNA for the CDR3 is TGTGCCAGCAGCTTACGAAAACGGGGGTTGGACGAGCAGTACTTC.

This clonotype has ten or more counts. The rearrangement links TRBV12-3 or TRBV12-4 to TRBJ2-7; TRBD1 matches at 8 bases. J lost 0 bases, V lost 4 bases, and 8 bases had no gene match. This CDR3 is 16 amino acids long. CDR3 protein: CASSSLRDRTSYEQYF. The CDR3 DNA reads TGTGCCAGCAGTTCACTCCGGGACAGGACCTCCTACGAGCAGTACTTC.

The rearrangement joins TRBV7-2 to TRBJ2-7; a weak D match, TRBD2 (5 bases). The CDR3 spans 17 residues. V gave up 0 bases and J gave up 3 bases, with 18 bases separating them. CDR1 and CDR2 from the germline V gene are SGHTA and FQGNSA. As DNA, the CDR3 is TGTGCCAGCAGCTTAGCCGGAGGCTCACAAACCCTCTACGAGCAGTACTTC. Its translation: CASSLAGGSQTLYEQYF. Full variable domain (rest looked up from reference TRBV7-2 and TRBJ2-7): GAGVSQSPSNKVTEKGKDVELRCDPISGHTALYWYRQSLGQGLEFLIYFQGNSAPDKSGLPSDRFSAERTGGSVSTLTIQRTQQEDSAVYLCASSLAGGSQTLYEQYFGPGTRLTVT.

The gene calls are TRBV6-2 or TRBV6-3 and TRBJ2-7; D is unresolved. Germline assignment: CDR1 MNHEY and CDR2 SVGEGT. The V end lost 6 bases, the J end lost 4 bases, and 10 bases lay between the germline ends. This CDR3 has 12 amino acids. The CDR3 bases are TGTGCCAGCAGATCTGTGGGATACGAGCAGTACTTC. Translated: CASRSVGYEQYF.

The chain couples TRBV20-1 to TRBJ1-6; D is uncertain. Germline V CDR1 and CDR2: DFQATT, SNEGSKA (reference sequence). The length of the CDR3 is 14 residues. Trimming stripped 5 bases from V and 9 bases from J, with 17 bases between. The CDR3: CSALPAPGSSPLHF. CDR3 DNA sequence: TGCAGTGCTCTCCCTGCCCCAGGTAGTTCACCCCTCCACTTT.

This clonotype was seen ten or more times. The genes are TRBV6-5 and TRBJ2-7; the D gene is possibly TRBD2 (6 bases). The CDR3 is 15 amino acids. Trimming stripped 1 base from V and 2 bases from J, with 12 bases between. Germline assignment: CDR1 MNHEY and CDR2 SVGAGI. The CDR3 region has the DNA TGTGCCAGCAGTTACTACGGGAGACATACCTACGAGCAGTACTTC. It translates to CASSYYGRHTYEQYF.

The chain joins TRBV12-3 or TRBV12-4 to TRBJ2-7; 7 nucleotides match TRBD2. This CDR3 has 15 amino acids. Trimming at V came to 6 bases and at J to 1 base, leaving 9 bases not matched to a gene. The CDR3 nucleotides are TGTGCCAGCAGCCTAAGGGCGGGGGTGTCCTACGAGCAGTACTTC. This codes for CASSLRAGVSYEQYF.

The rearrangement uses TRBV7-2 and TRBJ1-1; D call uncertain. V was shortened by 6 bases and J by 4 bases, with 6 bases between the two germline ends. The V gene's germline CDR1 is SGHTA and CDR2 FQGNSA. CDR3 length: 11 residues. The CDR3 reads CASRTSTEAFF. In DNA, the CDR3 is TGTGCCAGCAGAACGAGCACTGAAGCTTTCTTT.

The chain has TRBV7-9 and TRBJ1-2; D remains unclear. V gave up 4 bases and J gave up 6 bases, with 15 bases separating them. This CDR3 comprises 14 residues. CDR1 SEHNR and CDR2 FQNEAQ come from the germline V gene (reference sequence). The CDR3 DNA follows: TGTGCCAGCAGCTCCCTTTCGGGAGGAGATGGCTACACCTTC. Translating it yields CASSSLSGGDGYTF.

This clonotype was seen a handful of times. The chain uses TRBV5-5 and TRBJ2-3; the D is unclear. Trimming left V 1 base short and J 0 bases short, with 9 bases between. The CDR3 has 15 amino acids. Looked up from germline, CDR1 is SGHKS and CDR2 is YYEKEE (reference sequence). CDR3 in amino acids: CASSLKSVSTDTQYF. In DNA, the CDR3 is TGTGCCAGCAGCTTGAAGAGCGTTAGCACAGATACGCAGTATTTT.

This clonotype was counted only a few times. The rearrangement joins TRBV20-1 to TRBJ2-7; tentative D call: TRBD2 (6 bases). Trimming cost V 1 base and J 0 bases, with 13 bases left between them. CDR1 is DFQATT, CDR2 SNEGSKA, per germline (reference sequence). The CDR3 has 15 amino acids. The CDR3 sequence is CSARVRDFASYEQYF. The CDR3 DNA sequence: TGCAGTGCTAGAGTGAGGGACTTCGCCTCCTACGAGCAGTACTTC.

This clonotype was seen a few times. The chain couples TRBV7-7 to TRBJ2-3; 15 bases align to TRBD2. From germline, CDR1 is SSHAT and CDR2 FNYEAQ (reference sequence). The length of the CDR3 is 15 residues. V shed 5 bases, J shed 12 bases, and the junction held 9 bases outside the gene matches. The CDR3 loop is CASSQGTSGRTTQYF. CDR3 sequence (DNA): TGTGCCAGCAGCCAAGGGACTAGCGGGAGGACCACCCAGTATTTT. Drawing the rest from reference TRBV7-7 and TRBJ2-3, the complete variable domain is GAGVSQSPRYKVTKRGQDVTLRCDPISSHATLYWYQQALGQGPEFLTYFNYEAQPDKSGLPSDRFSAERPEGSISTLTIQRTEQRDSAMYRCASSQGTSGRTTQYFGPGTRLTVL.

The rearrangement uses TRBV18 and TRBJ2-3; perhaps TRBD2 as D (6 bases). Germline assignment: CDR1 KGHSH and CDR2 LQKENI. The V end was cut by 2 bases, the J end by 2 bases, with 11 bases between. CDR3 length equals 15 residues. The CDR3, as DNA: TGTGCCAGCTCACCAGTAGCGGCACACACAGATACGCAGTATTTT. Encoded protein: CASSPVAAHTDTQYF.

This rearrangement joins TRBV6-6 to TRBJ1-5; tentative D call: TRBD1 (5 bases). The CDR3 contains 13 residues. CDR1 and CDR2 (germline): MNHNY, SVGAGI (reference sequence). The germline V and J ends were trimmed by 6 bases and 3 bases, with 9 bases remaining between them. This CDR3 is CASRLGLNQPQHF. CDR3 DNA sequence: TGTGCCAGCAGGTTGGGACTCAATCAGCCCCAGCATTTT.

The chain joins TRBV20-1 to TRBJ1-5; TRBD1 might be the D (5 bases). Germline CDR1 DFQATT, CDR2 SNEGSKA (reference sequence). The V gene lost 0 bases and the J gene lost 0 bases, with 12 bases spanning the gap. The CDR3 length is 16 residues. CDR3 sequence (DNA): TGCAGTGCTAGAGATTTCGGGCAGGGTAGCAATCAGCCCCAGCATTTT. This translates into CSARDFGQGSNQPQHF.

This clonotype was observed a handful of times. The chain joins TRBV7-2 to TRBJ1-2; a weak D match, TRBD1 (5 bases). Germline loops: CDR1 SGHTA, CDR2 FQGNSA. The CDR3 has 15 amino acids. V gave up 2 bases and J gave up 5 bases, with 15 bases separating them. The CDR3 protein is CASSLFLQQEYGYTF. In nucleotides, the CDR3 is TGTGCCAGCAGCTTATTCCTTCAACAGGAGTATGGCTACACCTTC.

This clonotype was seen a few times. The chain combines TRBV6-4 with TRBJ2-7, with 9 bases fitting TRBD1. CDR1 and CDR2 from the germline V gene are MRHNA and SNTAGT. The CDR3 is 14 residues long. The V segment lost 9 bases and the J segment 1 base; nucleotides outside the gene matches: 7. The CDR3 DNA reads TGTGCCAGGCGGGGGACAGGGAGGTCCTACGAGCAGTACTTC. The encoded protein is CARRGTGRSYEQYF.

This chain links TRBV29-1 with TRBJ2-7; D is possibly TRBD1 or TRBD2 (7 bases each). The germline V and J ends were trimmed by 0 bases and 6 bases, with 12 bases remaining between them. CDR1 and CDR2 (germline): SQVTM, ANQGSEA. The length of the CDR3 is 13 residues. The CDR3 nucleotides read TGCAGCGTTGAAGAAGCCAGGGGGGGCGAGCAGTACTTC. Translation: CSVEEARGGEQYF.

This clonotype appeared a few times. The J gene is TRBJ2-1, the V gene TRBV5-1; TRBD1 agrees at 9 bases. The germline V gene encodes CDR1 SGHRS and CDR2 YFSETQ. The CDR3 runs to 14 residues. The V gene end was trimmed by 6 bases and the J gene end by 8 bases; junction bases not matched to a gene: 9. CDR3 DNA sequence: TGCGCCAGCATCGGACAGGGGAAATTCTATGAGCAGTTCTTC. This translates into CASIGQGKFYEQFF.

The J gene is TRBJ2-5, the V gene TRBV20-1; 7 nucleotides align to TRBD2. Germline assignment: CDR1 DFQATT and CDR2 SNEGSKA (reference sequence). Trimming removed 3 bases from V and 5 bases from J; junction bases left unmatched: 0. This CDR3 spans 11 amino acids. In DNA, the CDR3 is TGCAGTGCTAGCGGGGGGGAGACCCAGTACTTC. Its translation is CSASGGETQYF.

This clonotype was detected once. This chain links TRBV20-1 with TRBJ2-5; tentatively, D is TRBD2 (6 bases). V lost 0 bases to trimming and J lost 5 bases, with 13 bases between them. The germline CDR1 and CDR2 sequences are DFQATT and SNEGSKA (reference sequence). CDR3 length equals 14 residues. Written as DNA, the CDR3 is TGCAGTGCTAGAGATGCGGCGGGACTCGAGACCCAGTACTTC. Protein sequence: CSARDAAGLETQYF.

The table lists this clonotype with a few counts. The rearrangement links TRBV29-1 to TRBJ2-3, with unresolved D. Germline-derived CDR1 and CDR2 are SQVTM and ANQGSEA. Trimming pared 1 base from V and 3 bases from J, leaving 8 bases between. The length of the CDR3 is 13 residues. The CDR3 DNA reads TGCAGCGTTGAAGCGGGTGGGACAGATACGCAGTATTTT. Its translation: CSVEAGGTDTQYF.

The CDR3 spells CSVEGMGDRGIYEQYF. The CDR3 DNA follows: TGCAGCGTTGAAGGGATGGGGGACAGGGGAATATACGAGCAGTACTTC. The genes are TRBV29-1 and TRBJ2-7, with TRBD1 identical over 10 bases. The germline V gene encodes CDR1 SQVTM and CDR2 ANQGSEA. The CDR3 loop spans 16 amino acids. V gave up 1 base and J gave up 4 bases; unmatched junction bases: 10.

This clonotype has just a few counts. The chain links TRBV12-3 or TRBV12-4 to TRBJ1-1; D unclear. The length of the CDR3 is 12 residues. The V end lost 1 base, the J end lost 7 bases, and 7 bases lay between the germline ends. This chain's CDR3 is CASSLEGFEAFF. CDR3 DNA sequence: TGTGCCAGCAGTTTAGAAGGGTTTGAAGCTTTCTTT.